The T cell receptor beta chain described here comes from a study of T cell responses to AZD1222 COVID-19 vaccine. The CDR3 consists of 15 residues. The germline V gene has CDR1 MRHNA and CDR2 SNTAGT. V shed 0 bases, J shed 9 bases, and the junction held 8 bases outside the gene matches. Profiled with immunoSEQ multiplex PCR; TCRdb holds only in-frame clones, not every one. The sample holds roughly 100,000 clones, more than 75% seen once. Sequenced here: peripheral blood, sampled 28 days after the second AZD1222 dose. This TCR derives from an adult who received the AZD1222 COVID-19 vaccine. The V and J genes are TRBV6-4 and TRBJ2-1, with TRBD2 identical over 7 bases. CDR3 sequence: CASSDSPGERGEQFF. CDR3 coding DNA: TGTGCCAGCAGTGACTCCCCGGGTGAGCGGGGTGAGCAGTTCTTC.